This paragraph reports one T cell receptor (beta chain). The CDR3 loop spans 15 amino acids. Per the germline V gene, CDR1 is SGDLS and CDR2 is YYNGEE. Trimming removed 0 bases at V and 4 bases at J, with 11 bases between. Original data processing: Researchers report that nucleated cell counts were estimated from reference gene primer amplification. The protocol was immunoSEQ multiplex PCR, while the TCRdb copy is restricted to in-frame clones and leaves out a portion. V and J calls and clone size follow that table, whereas D and trimming were derived from the DNA. The table lists around 130,000 clones, roughly 81% of them singletons. Participants spanned ages about 18 to 89 years and resided in some 22 US areas. Assignment of participants to cohorts was predicated upon participant-reported clinical history. The data derive from a study of blood T cell repertoires in COVID-19. Overall study context: PBMCs, B-cell-depleted T cells, or T cells were the source of the cDNA or gDNA that made up the material.

This TCR derives from a woman aged 45 to 65 with acute COVID-19. The genes are TRBV9 and TRBJ2-1; D may be TRBD2 (5 bases). The sample consisted of PBMCs or T cells enriched from blood (not recorded which). CDR3 loop: CASSVGAGLYNEQFF. CDR3 DNA sequence: TGTGCCAGCAGCGTAGGGGCGGGCCTATACAATGAGCAGTTCTTC.